This T cell receptor (beta chain) originates from a study of T cell repertoires in cytomegalovirus infection. Study results and limitations: Public TCR beta family frequency separated CMV-and-HLA carriers, including in an independent cohort. CMV-specific HLA-C-restricted TCR beta clonotypes dominated the ex vivo response.

TCRdb analysed the reads with MiXCR anew, one entry per CDR3 protein. Among 100,000 to 150,000 distinct CDR3 sequences listed, roughly 9% were seen once. In this sample, this clonotype turned up a few times. The antigen remains unidentified. The germline V gene has CDR1 SGHRS and CDR2 YFSETQ. The CDR3 length is 14 residues. Trimming pared 3 bases from V and 0 bases from J, leaving 4 bases between. This rearrangement joins TRBV5-1 to TRBJ2-6, with D hard to call. This clonotype originated in a human donor in good health (CMV status not recorded). Some clones in this sample may be carry-over from other donors' samples. Sample: PBMCs. DNA of the CDR3: TGCGCCAGCAGCTACGACTCTGGGGCCAACGTCCTGACTTTC. This sequence encodes CASSYDSGANVLTF. Looking up the rest from reference TRBV5-1 and TRBJ2-6 gives the full variable domain: KAGVTQTPRYLIKTRGQQVTLSCSPISGHRSVSWYQQTPGQGLQFLFEYFSETQRNKGNFPGRFSGRQFSNSRSEMNVSTLELGDSALYLCASSYDSGANVLTFGAGSRLTVL.